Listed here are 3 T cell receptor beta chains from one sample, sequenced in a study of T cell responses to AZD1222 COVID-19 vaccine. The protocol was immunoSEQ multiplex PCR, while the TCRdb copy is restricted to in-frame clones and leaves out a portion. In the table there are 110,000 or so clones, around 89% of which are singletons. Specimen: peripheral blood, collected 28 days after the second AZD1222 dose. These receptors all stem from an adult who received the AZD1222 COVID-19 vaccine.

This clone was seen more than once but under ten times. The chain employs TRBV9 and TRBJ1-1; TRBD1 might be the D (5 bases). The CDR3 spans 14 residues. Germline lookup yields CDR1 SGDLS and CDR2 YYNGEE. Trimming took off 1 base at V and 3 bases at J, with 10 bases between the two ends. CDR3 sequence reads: CASSVIAGDTEAFF. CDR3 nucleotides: TGTGCCAGCAGCGTAATCGCGGGGGACACTGAAGCTTTCTTT.

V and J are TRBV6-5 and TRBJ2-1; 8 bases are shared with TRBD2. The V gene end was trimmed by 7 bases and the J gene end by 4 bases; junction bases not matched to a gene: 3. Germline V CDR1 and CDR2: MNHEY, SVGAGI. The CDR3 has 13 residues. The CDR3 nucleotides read TGTGCCAGCACAGGGACTAGTTACAATGAGCAGTTCTTC. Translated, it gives CASTGTSYNEQFF.

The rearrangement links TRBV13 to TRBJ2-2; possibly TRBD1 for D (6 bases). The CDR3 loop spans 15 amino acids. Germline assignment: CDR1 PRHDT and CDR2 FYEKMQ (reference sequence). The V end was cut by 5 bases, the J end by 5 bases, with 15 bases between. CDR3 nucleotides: TGTGCCAGCAGCCTACGGACAGCCCTGACCGGGGAGCTGTTTTTT. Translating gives CASSLRTALTGELFF.